Each of the 26 T cell receptor beta chains below was sequenced from the same sample in a study of CD8 T cells in ankylosing spondylitis. TCRdb reprocessed the 5' RACE reads with MiXCR, giving one entry per CDR3 protein. The sample carries roughly 440,000 distinct CDR3 sequences, roughly 18% recorded once. Their antigen targets remain unknown. The study, taken as a whole, reports: Ankylosing spondylitis blood seemed to carry a telltale TCR beta motif made of fewer than ten highly homologous variants.

The sequenced sample consisted of blood, either unsorted or a sorted T cell fraction (not recorded which). These receptors originate from a male donor with ankylosing spondylitis.

The chain uses TRBV27 and TRBJ2-5, with D perhaps TRBD1 (6 bases). Per germline, CDR1 MNHEY and CDR2 SMNVEV (reference sequence). V shed 2 bases and J shed 7 bases, with 14 bases lying between them. The CDR3 loop spans 14 amino acids. CDR3 amino acids: CASSLGGGDWTQYF. CDR3 nucleotides: TGTGCCAGCAGTTTAGGTGGGGGCGATTGGACCCAGTACTTC.

The rearrangement uses TRBV28 and TRBJ2-5; 8 nucleotides align to TRBD1. CDR1 and CDR2 from the germline V gene are MDHEN and SYDVKM. V trimming: 2 bases; J trimming: 3 bases; junction bases outside the gene matches: 8. This CDR3 has 16 residues. The CDR3 sequence: CASSLLTGGNKETQYF. CDR3 DNA sequence: TGTGCCAGCAGTTTACTTACAGGGGGGAATAAAGAGACCCAGTACTTC.

The J gene is TRBJ2-1, the V gene TRBV30; 10 positions agree with TRBD1. Germline CDR1 GTSNPN, CDR2 SVGIG (reference sequence). The CDR3 runs to 13 residues. Unmatched junction bases numbered 5, after V lost 3 bases and J lost 9 bases. CDR3 sequence: CAWRDRGKGEQFF. CDR3 sequence (DNA): TGTGCCTGGAGGGACAGGGGGAAGGGTGAGCAGTTCTTC. The variable domain in full, with the rest retrieved from reference TRBV30 and TRBJ2-1, is SQTIHQWPATLVQPVGSPLSLECTVEGTSNPNLYWYRQAAGRGLQLLFYSVGIGQISSEVPQNLSASRPQDRQFILSSKKLLLSDSGFYLCAWRDRGKGEQFFGPGTRLTVL.

The chain recombines TRBV6-5 with TRBJ2-6; TRBD1 might be the D (5 bases). Germline lookup yields CDR1 MNHEY and CDR2 SVGAGI. The V and J ends lost 2 bases and 1 base respectively, with 9 bases between them. The length of the CDR3 is 16 residues. In DNA form, the CDR3 reads TGTGCCAGCAGTTACACATCAGGGTCTGGGGCCAACGTCCTGACTTTC. Translated, it gives CASSYTSGSGANVLTF.

This clonotype showed up just a few times. The chain employs TRBV5-1 and TRBJ1-1, with TRBD1 as a possible D gene (6 bases). This CDR3 has 14 amino acids. Germline V gene lookup returns CDR1 SGHRS and CDR2 YFSETQ. Trimming took off 3 bases at V and 5 bases at J, with 14 bases between the two ends. The CDR3 region has the DNA TGCGCCAGCAGCTCGGACAGAGTGAGGACTGAAGCTTTCTTT. Translation gives CASSSDRVRTEAFF.

This clonotype was seen many times. The genes are TRBV5-1 and TRBJ2-2; D unresolved. This CDR3 is 14 amino acids long. Germline V gene lookup returns CDR1 SGHRS and CDR2 YFSETQ. Trimming shortened V by 1 base and J by 4 bases, and 8 bases separated the two germline ends. CDR3 sequence: CASSLSPGTGELFF. CDR3 nucleotides: TGCGCCAGCAGCTTGAGCCCAGGCACCGGGGAGCTGTTTTTT. Using reference TRBV5-1 and TRBJ2-2 for the parts outside the CDR3, the full variable domain is KAGVTQTPRYLIKTRGQQVTLSCSPISGHRSVSWYQQTPGQGLQFLFEYFSETQRNKGNFPGRFSGRQFSNSRSEMNVSTLELGDSALYLCASSLSPGTGELFFGEGSRLTVL.

The chain has TRBV30 and TRBJ2-3; maybe TRBD1 (6 bases). Trimming shortened V by 4 bases and J by 4 bases, and 12 bases separated the two germline ends. This CDR3 is built from 13 residues. The germline CDR1 and CDR2 sequences are GTSNPN and SVGIG (reference sequence). The CDR3 loop reads CAWTTGLADTQYF. CDR3 bases: TGTGCCTGGACCACAGGGTTGGCAGATACGCAGTATTTT.

This clonotype came up many times. The chain employs TRBV29-1 and TRBJ2-4; tentatively, D is TRBD2 (5 bases). The germline gives CDR1 SQVTM, CDR2 ANQGSEA. The CDR3 extends over 14 amino acids. V lost 6 bases and J 0 bases, leaving 12 bases between the germline ends. In DNA, the CDR3 is TGCAGCGTGGAGGATCCACTAGCCAAAAACATTCAGTACTTC. Its translation is CSVEDPLAKNIQYF.

This clonotype was counted a single time. The chain uses TRBV29-1 and TRBJ2-5; the D call may be TRBD1 or TRBD2 (5 bases each). The CDR3 is made up of 14 amino acids. Germline V gene sequence: CDR1 SQVTM, CDR2 ANQGSEA. V lost 3 bases and J lost 5, with 16 bases in between. CDR3 nucleotide sequence: TGCAGCGTTGATTCCGGGGCCGGCGGGGAGACCCAGTACTTC. Protein product: CSVDSGAGGETQYF.

The chain combines TRBV5-1 with TRBJ2-5, with D possibly TRBD2 on 5 matching bases. CDR3 length: 15 amino acids. V lost 4 bases, J lost 2 bases, and 15 bases lay in between. Germline values: CDR1 SGHRS, CDR2 YFSETQ. The CDR3 coding sequence is TGCGCCAGCAGCACGGCACGGGGAGAACAAGAGACCCAGTACTTC. This codes for CASSTARGEQETQYF.

This clonotype occurred a few times. The V gene is TRBV18, the J gene TRBJ1-3; D is uncertain. Trimming left V 4 bases short and J 13 bases short, with 14 bases between. CDR1 is KGHSH, CDR2 LQKENI, per germline. The CDR3 is made up of 12 amino acids. CDR3 amino acids: CASSLDPEKIYF. The CDR3 coding sequence is TGTGCCAGCTCACTTGACCCCGAGAAGATATATTTT.

This clonotype occurred once. The rearrangement joins TRBV6-1 to TRBJ2-1; D possibly corresponds to TRBD2 (5 bases). Trimming shortened V by 3 bases and J by 7 bases, and 7 bases separated the two germline ends. Per the germline V gene, CDR1 is MNHNS and CDR2 is SASEGT. This CDR3 region has 12 residues. This chain's CDR3 is CASSERVNEQFF. The CDR3 nucleotides read TGTGCCAGCAGTGAGCGGGTAAATGAGCAGTTCTTC.

The V gene is TRBV10-3, the J gene TRBJ1-4, with D perhaps TRBD1 (5 bases). The CDR3 is 13 amino acids. Germline V CDR1 and CDR2: ENHRY, SYGVKD. The V end was cut by 2 bases, the J end by 8 bases, with 9 bases between. The CDR3 nucleotides read TGTGCCATCAGTGAGGTTAGGGACGAAAAACTGTTTTTT. The encoded protein is CAISEVRDEKLFF.

V usage is TRBV5-1 and J usage is TRBJ2-7, with a tentative D call TRBD1 (5 bases). Germline V gene sequence: CDR1 SGHRS, CDR2 YFSETQ. The V gene lost 1 base and the J gene lost 5 bases, with 10 bases spanning the gap. CDR3 size: 13 residues. CDR3 nucleotides: TGCGCCAGCAGCTTGTACAGGCGTAACGAGCAGTACTTC. Its protein is CASSLYRRNEQYF.

The J gene is TRBJ1-5, the V gene TRBV20-1; weak D call: TRBD1 (5 bases). The CDR3 is 13 amino acids. Between the trimmed V and J ends, which lost 2 bases and 1 base, there was a span of 6 bases. Per the germline V gene, CDR1 is DFQATT and CDR2 is SNEGSKA (reference sequence). CDR3 protein: CSARKGSNQPQHF. In DNA form, the CDR3 reads TGCAGTGCTAGAAAGGGGAGCAATCAGCCCCAGCATTTT.

In its sample, this clonotype was seen a few times. The chain recombines TRBV12-3 or TRBV12-4 with TRBJ2-2; 7 positions match TRBD1. Unmatched junction bases numbered 2, after V lost 6 bases and J lost 4 bases. This CDR3 has 13 amino acids. Here the CDR3 DNA reads TGTGCCAGCAGGGGGACAGTCACCGGGGAGCTGTTTTTT. It codes for CASRGTVTGELFF.

A few counts support this clonotype. V usage is TRBV20-1 and J usage is TRBJ1-3; unclear D gene. CDR3 size: 13 residues. In germline, CDR1 is DFQATT, CDR2 SNEGSKA (reference sequence). The germline V and J ends were trimmed by 4 bases and 2 bases, with 9 bases remaining between them. The CDR3 DNA sequence: TGCAGTGCTACTGAGGGCACTGGAAACACCATATATTTT. This encodes CSATEGTGNTIYF.

This chain uses TRBV4-2 with TRBJ2-3; 12 bases fit TRBD2. After removal of 6 bases from V and 0 bases from J, the junction contained 13 bases not matched to a gene. The CDR3 is made up of 19 amino acids. Germline CDR1 reads LGHNA; CDR2 reads YNFKEQ. The CDR3 DNA reads as TGTGCCAGCAGTTCTAGCGGGGGGGCCGCGAAGATAAGCACAGATACGCAGTATTTT. Translation: CASSSSGGAAKISTDTQYF.

This clonotype occurred a few times. CDR3 DNA sequence: TGCGCCAGCAGCCAAGATCAGGCGGGGGCATCTCTTATGAGGGAGCTGTTTTTT. Its translation is CASSQDQAGASLMRELFF. V usage is TRBV4-3 and J usage is TRBJ2-2; the D gene is possibly TRBD2 (7 bases). The germline V and J ends were trimmed by 0 bases and 9 bases, with 23 bases remaining between them. The length of the CDR3 is 18 residues. The V gene's germline CDR1 is LGHNA and CDR2 YSLEER.

This clonotype was picked up a small number of times. The chain is built from TRBV7-3 and TRBJ1-2; D unresolved. The CDR3 contains 16 residues. Trimming left V 2 bases short and J 0 bases short, with 13 bases between. Germline assignment: CDR1 SGHTA and CDR2 FQGTGA. For the CDR3, the DNA is TGTGCCAGCAGCTTAGGGGTTGGCGGCGCTAACTATGGCTACACCTTC. It is translated as CASSLGVGGANYGYTF.

A few counts support this clonotype. This chain connects TRBV11-2 to TRBJ1-1; TRBD1 agrees at 11 bases. Germline V gene data show CDR1 as SGHAT and CDR2 as FQNNGV. This CDR3 contains 18 residues. V lost 1 base to trimming and J lost 4 bases; unmatched junction nucleotides: 11. CDR3 protein: CASSLVPDRGPLITEAFF. CDR3 bases: TGTGCCAGCAGCTTAGTCCCGGACAGGGGGCCTCTGATCACTGAAGCTTTCTTT.

This clonotype was recorded a few times. The chain couples TRBV20-1 to TRBJ2-5; D gene unclear. In germline, CDR1 is DFQATT, CDR2 SNEGSKA (reference sequence). Trimming took off 0 bases at V and 2 bases at J, with 10 bases between the two ends. The CDR3 runs to 14 residues. This chain's CDR3 is CSARDQARQETQYF. Here the CDR3 DNA reads TGCAGTGCTAGAGATCAGGCCAGACAAGAGACCCAGTACTTC.

This clonotype was counted only a few times. The chain employs TRBV5-1 and TRBJ1-3; D is possibly TRBD1 (6 bases). The germline V gene encodes CDR1 SGHRS and CDR2 YFSETQ. V was pared by 4 bases and J by 4 bases, with 12 bases between. CDR3 length equals 14 residues. CDR3: CASSQTGMGNTIYF. The CDR3 DNA reads as TGCGCCAGCAGCCAGACAGGAATGGGAAACACCATATATTTT.

CDR3 in DNA: TGTGCCAGCAGCTTAATGGGGGACATTAATGAAAAACTGTTTTTT. Protein sequence: CASSLMGDINEKLFF. The chain combines TRBV7-9 with TRBJ1-4, with D perhaps matching TRBD1 (6 bases). V dropped 2 bases and J dropped 4 bases, with 11 bases sitting between them. CDR1 and CDR2 from the germline V gene are SEHNR and FQNEAQ (reference sequence). This CDR3 has 15 residues.

This clonotype turned up a few times. This rearrangement joins TRBV12-3 or TRBV12-4 to TRBJ2-2; 9 bases agree with TRBD1. V lost 6 bases and J lost 4; bases outside the gene matches: 3. The CDR3 totals 14 residues. CDR3 coding DNA: TGTGCCAGCAGCGACAGGGGGACCACCGGGGAGCTGTTTTTT. It codes for CASSDRGTTGELFF.

The chain uses TRBV12-3 or TRBV12-4 and TRBJ1-2, with TRBD1 identical over 12 bases. This CDR3 has 17 residues. The V and J ends lost 6 bases and 0 bases, in that order; junction bases with no gene match: 8. The CDR3 sequence is CASSHTGTGGSNYGYTF. The CDR3 DNA sequence: TGTGCCAGCAGCCATACCGGGACAGGGGGCTCTAACTATGGCTACACCTTC.